The rows below give T cell receptor beta chains drawn from one sample of a study of blood T cells in healthy people across ages. From the 5' RACE reads, TCRdb called clonotypes with MiXCR, one entry per CDR3 protein. Of 1,500,000 or so distinct CDR3 sequences listed, almost 60% are singletons. Source material: blood. These receptors were taken from a man between 18 and 29 years old in good health. Each CDR3 is given with its conserved first and last residue. D genes are given only for firm matches. Size tells how often a clone was seen (once, few, many) or the class of an expanded clone, and some rows leave it out.

cdr3_aa: CASSFILAGQETQYF; cdr3_nt: TGTGCCAGCAGCTTCATACTAGCGGGGCAAGAGACCCAGTACTTC; j_call: TRBJ2-5; cdr3_length: 15; clone_size: .; d_call: TRBD2; v_call: TRBV3-1
cdr3_aa: CSARDTLAGGNEQFF; cdr3_nt: TGCAGTGCTAGAGATACACTAGCGGGAGGGAATGAGCAGTTCTTC; j_call: TRBJ2-1; cdr3_length: 15; clone_size: .; d_call: TRBD2; v_call: TRBV20-1
cdr3_aa: CASSSISTETQYF; cdr3_nt: TGCGCCAGCAGCTCGATTTCAACCGAGACCCAGTACTTC; j_call: TRBJ2-5; cdr3_length: 13; clone_size: .; d_call: .; v_call: TRBV5-1
cdr3_aa: CASTYRGIQEAQYF; cdr3_nt: TGTGCCAGTACCTACAGGGGGATCCAAGAGGCCCAGTACTTC; j_call: TRBJ2-4; cdr3_length: 14; clone_size: .; d_call: TRBD1; v_call: TRBV3-1
cdr3_aa: CATSRGDWGAGAGYTF; cdr3_nt: TGTGCCACCAGCAGAGGAGATTGGGGGGCAGGAGCCGGCTACACCTTC; j_call: TRBJ1-2; cdr3_length: 16; clone_size: .; d_call: .; v_call: TRBV15
cdr3_aa: CSARGQGPPTNEKLFF; cdr3_nt: TGCAGTGCCAGGGGGCAGGGACCCCCAACTAATGAAAAACTGTTTTTT; j_call: TRBJ1-4; cdr3_length: 16; clone_size: .; d_call: TRBD1; v_call: TRBV20-1
cdr3_aa: CSVESAYSGANVLTF; cdr3_nt: TGCAGCGTTGAGAGCGCATACTCTGGGGCCAACGTCCTGACTTTC; j_call: TRBJ2-6; cdr3_length: 15; clone_size: .; d_call: .; v_call: TRBV29-1
cdr3_aa: CSAQAWTSENSRETQYF; cdr3_nt: TGCAGTGCCCAGGCCTGGACTAGCGAAAACTCCCGAGAGACCCAGTACTTC; j_call: TRBJ2-5; cdr3_length: 17; clone_size: .; d_call: TRBD2; v_call: TRBV20-1
cdr3_aa: CASSLGGTELFF; cdr3_nt: TGTGCCAGCAGTTTGGGAGGGACGGAGCTGTTTTTT; j_call: TRBJ2-2; cdr3_length: 12; clone_size: .; d_call: TRBD2; v_call: TRBV7-9
cdr3_aa: CSARHRPTDTQYF; cdr3_nt: TGCAGTGCTAGACACAGGCCGACAGATACGCAGTATTTT; j_call: TRBJ2-3; cdr3_length: 13; clone_size: .; d_call: .; v_call: TRBV20-1
cdr3_aa: CASRGTGGYNEQFF; cdr3_nt: TGTGCCAGCAGGGGGACAGGGGGCTACAATGAGCAGTTCTTC; j_call: TRBJ2-1; cdr3_length: 14; clone_size: few; d_call: TRBD1; v_call: TRBV27
cdr3_aa: CSAPKRGISADTQYF; cdr3_nt: TGCAGTGCCCCAAAAAGGGGGATAAGCGCAGATACGCAGTATTTT; j_call: TRBJ2-3; cdr3_length: 15; clone_size: .; d_call: .; v_call: TRBV20-1
cdr3_aa: CATSDLAPNSGNYNEQYF; cdr3_nt: TGTGCCACCAGTGATTTAGCCCCCAATAGCGGGAACTACAATGAGCAGTACTTC; j_call: TRBJ2-7; cdr3_length: 18; clone_size: .; d_call: TRBD2; v_call: TRBV24-1
cdr3_aa: CSGYEYNEQFF; cdr3_nt: TGCAGTGGGTACGAATACAATGAGCAGTTCTTC; j_call: TRBJ2-1; cdr3_length: 11; clone_size: .; d_call: .; v_call: TRBV20-1